These 5 T cell receptor beta chains were all obtained from the same sample, sequenced in a study of shared clonotypes between healthy human individuals. Terminally differentiated effector memory CD45RA+ cells were excluded by CCR7 positive selection of CD45RO-negative cells. Measured with immunoSEQ multiplex PCR; TCRdb has only the in-frame clones, and not every one. The repertoire holds roughly 570,000 clones, with 95% to 98% as singletons. What was sequenced was naive CD8+ T cells sorted from blood. These receptors were taken from a man aged 30 to 39 in good health.

V gene TRBV18 combines with J gene TRBJ2-7; 8 bases agree with TRBD1. This CDR3 has 14 residues. Germline CDR1 and CDR2: KGHSH and LQKENI. V gave up 5 bases and J gave up 6 bases; unmatched junction bases: 9. The CDR3 nucleotides read TGTGCCAGCTCATCCGACAGGGGAAGTTCCGAGCAGTACTTC. It translates to CASSSDRGSSEQYF.

The chain combines TRBV11-2 with TRBJ2-4; a weak D match, TRBD1 (5 bases). Germline V gene data show CDR1 as SGHAT and CDR2 as FQNNGV. V was trimmed by 6 bases and J by 2 bases, leaving 14 bases between them. The length of the CDR3 is 15 residues. CDR3 sequence reads: CASSLEAGPKNIQYF. For the CDR3, the DNA is TGTGCCAGCAGTCTCGAGGCAGGGCCCAAAAACATTCAGTACTTC.

The J gene is TRBJ1-3, the V gene TRBV29-1, with D maybe TRBD1 (5 bases). The ends were cut back, 4 bases at V and 4 bases at J, with 14 bases in the middle. From germline, CDR1 is SQVTM and CDR2 ANQGSEA. This CDR3 has 14 amino acids. The CDR3: CSVVRTGTGNTIYF. In nucleotides, the CDR3 is TGCAGCGTTGTGAGGACGGGGACCGGAAACACCATATATTTT.

The chain employs TRBV4-1 and TRBJ2-1; 7 bases are a match to TRBD2. V dropped 0 bases and J dropped 5; count of bases not matched to a gene: 7. This CDR3 has 16 amino acids. Germline CDR1 and CDR2: MGHRA and YSYEKL. Here the CDR3 reads CASSQDRGELHNEQFF. For the CDR3, the DNA is TGCGCCAGCAGCCAAGATCGGGGGGAGCTCCACAATGAGCAGTTCTTC.

The chain links TRBV7-9 to TRBJ2-4, with 12 bases that match TRBD2. The CDR3 is 16 amino acids. After removal of 5 bases from V and 0 bases from J, the junction contained 2 bases not matched to a gene. The germline V gene encodes CDR1 SEHNR and CDR2 FQNEAQ (reference sequence). Written as DNA, the CDR3 is TGTGCCAGCAGCCCTAGCGGGAGGGTAGCCAAAAACATTCAGTACTTC. Protein sequence: CASSPSGRVAKNIQYF.